Listed below are T cell receptor beta chains from one sample, sequenced in a study of T cell repertoires in cytomegalovirus infection. A single record per CDR3 protein comes from TCRdb applying MiXCR to the reads. This sample has 300,000 to 400,000 distinct CDR3 sequences, with around 18% found just once. Sequencing was performed on PBMCs. These receptors all stem from a human donor in good health (CMV status not recorded). Some clones in this sample may be carry-over from other donors' samples. The CDR3 runs from the conserved cysteine through the conserved F or W. D genes are given only for firm matches. Where a row states a size, it is once, few, many or the class of an expanded clone; other rows omit it.

d_call,clone_size,j_call,v_call,cdr3_aa,cdr3_nt
-,-,TRBJ1-1,TRBV4-1,CASSQKTLNTEAFF,TGCGCCAGCAGCCAAAAGACGCTGAACACTGAAGCTTTCTTT
-,few,TRBJ2-3,TRBV2,CASSLGASATDTQYF,TGTGCCAGCTCCCTCGGAGCTAGCGCCACAGATACGCAGTATTTT
-,few,TRBJ2-3,TRBV19,CASSILGGVTDTQYF,TGTGCCAGTAGTATTCTTGGCGGGGTCACAGATACGCAGTATTTT
-,-,TRBJ1-2,TRBV5-4,CASSPTTGSSYGYTF,TGTGCCAGCAGCCCGACGACAGGTTCCAGCTATGGCTACACCTTC
-,-,TRBJ1-5,TRBV7-3,CASSLATGLSSNQPQHF,TGTGCCAGCAGCTTAGCTACTGGCCTCTCGAGCAATCAGCCCCAGCATTTT
TRBD2,many,TRBJ2-5,TRBV7-2,CASSLVGLAGGETQYF,TGTGCCAGCAGCTTAGTAGGACTAGCGGGAGGAGAGACCCAGTACTTC
-,-,TRBJ1-2,TRBV29-1,CSVEVSVYGYTF,TGCAGCGTTGAAGTATCGGTTTATGGCTACACCTTC
TRBD1,-,TRBJ1-1,TRBV12-3/TRBV12-4,CASRQTGPNTEAFF,TGTGCCAGCCGACAGACAGGGCCGAACACTGAAGCTTTCTTT
-,-,TRBJ1-2,TRBV12-3/TRBV12-4,CASSFSLTGNGYTF,TGTGCCAGCAGTTTCTCCCTTACAGGGAATGGCTACACCTTC
-,many,TRBJ2-7,TRBV5-4,CASSPWGSGYEQYF,TGTGCCAGCAGCCCGTGGGGAAGCGGCTACGAGCAGTACTTC
TRBD2,-,TRBJ2-2,TRBV12-5,CASGSRVAGRTGELFF,TGTGCTAGTGGTTCCCGTGTAGCGGGACGGACCGGGGAGCTGTTTTTT
TRBD2,-,TRBJ2-7,TRBV4-1,CASSQVASGEYEQYF,TGCGCCAGCAGCCAAGTGGCTAGCGGGGAATACGAGCAGTACTTC
-,-,TRBJ1-2,TRBV11-2,CASSLDRDPSF,TGTGCCAGCAGCTTAGATAGGGACCCCAGCTTC
-,many,TRBJ2-3,TRBV12-3/TRBV12-4,CASHRGGTDTQYF,TGTGCCAGCCATCGGGGAGGCACAGATACGCAGTATTTT
-,many,TRBJ1-6,TRBV7-2,CASSLDLGGNSPLHF,TGTGCCAGCAGCTTGGATTTAGGGGGTAATTCACCCCTCCACTTT
-,many,TRBJ2-3,TRBV7-2,CASSFPGSTDTQYF,TGTGCCAGCAGCTTCCCCGGCAGCACAGATACGCAGTATTTT
TRBD2,many,TRBJ2-1,TRBV7-2,CASSFSGRAKFF,TGTGCCAGCAGCTTCAGCGGGAGGGCCAAGTTCTTC
TRBD2,-,TRBJ2-1,TRBV5-1,CASSLVLAGGYEQFF,TGCGCCAGCAGCTTGGTCCTAGCGGGAGGCTATGAGCAGTTCTTC
-,-,TRBJ2-1,TRBV11-2,CASSFIGHNEQFF,TGTGCCAGCAGCTTTATAGGACACAATGAGCAGTTCTTC
-,-,TRBJ2-5,TRBV20-1,CSARDRLALETQYF,TGCAGTGCTAGAGACCGTTTGGCTCTCGAGACCCAGTACTTC